A single sample is the source of the 10 T cell receptor beta chains below, sequenced in a study of T-cell reconstitution after alpha-beta-depleted transplantation in children. Unique molecular identifiers were used to barcode this TCRbeta library. One entry per CDR3 protein, called by TCRdb with MiXCR from the PCR reads. The sample consists of approximately 350,000 distinct CDR3 sequences, about 9.3% of them appearing once. This specimen consisted of PBMCs from the stem cell graft donor, obtained from the stem cell graft. All receptors come from a human donor who donated a stem cell graft to a child with acute lymphoblastic leukemia.

This clonotype has only a few counts. The J gene is TRBJ2-7, the V gene TRBV7-2, with TRBD1 identical over 10 bases. The CDR3 loop spans 16 amino acids. The V gene end was trimmed by 5 bases and the J gene end by 4 bases; junction bases not matched to a gene: 11. Germline V gene sequence: CDR1 SGHTA, CDR2 FQGNSA. As DNA, the CDR3 is TGTGCCAGCAGCCCCCCCGGGACAGGGGTTTTATACGAGCAGTACTTC. Residues: CASSPPGTGVLYEQYF.

This clonotype was seen more than once but under ten times. The gene calls are TRBV5-5 and TRBJ2-1, with D hard to call. Trimming took 3 bases from V and 5 from J, leaving 6 bases between them. The CDR3 has 12 amino acids. Germline V gene data show CDR1 as SGHKS and CDR2 as YYEKEE (reference sequence). The CDR3 loop reads CASSYPNNEQFF. The CDR3, as DNA: TGTGCCAGCAGCTACCCAAACAATGAGCAGTTCTTC. The full variable domain, with the rest looked up from reference TRBV5-5 and TRBJ2-1, is DAGVTQSPTHLIKTRGQQVTLRCSPISGHKSVSWYQQVLGQGPQFIFQYYEKEERGRGNFPDRFSARQFPNYSSELNVNALLLGDSALYLCASSYPNNEQFFGPGTRLTVL.

J is TRBJ2-7 and V is TRBV27; perhaps TRBD2 as D (5 bases). CDR3 length equals 15 residues. CDR1 and CDR2 from the germline V gene are MNHEY and SMNVEV (reference sequence). Trimming took off 4 bases at V and 5 bases at J, with 18 bases between the two ends. CDR3 nucleotide sequence: TGTGCCAGCAGTTCGAGGGCCCTAGATTCCAACGAGCAGTACTTC. Translating it yields CASSSRALDSNEQYF.

This clonotype appeared a few times. The J gene is TRBJ2-7, the V gene TRBV5-1; maybe TRBD2 (6 bases). Germline V gene lookup returns CDR1 SGHRS and CDR2 YFSETQ. V was trimmed by 3 bases and J by 6 bases, leaving 16 bases between them. The length of the CDR3 is 14 residues. CDR3 protein: CASSYEGSEGEQYF. Written as DNA, the CDR3 is TGCGCCAGCAGCTACGAGGGGTCGGAGGGCGAGCAGTACTTC.

The chain joins TRBV6-2 or TRBV6-3 to TRBJ1-5; D unclear. Germline loops: CDR1 MNHEY, CDR2 SVGEGT. This CDR3 comprises 14 residues. The V gene lost 8 bases and the J gene lost 4 bases, with 15 bases spanning the gap. CDR3 nucleotides: TGTGCCAGCCAGGAGGGAGGGCCGAATCAGCCCCAGCATTTT. It yields the protein CASQEGGPNQPQHF.

This clonotype was counted at least ten times. This chain uses TRBV29-1 with TRBJ2-2; D is ambiguous. Trimming pared 3 bases from V and 0 bases from J, leaving 11 bases between. The CDR3 runs to 15 residues. Germline V gives CDR1 SQVTM, CDR2 ANQGSEA. The DNA of the CDR3 is TGCAGCGTTGAGTTATTCCCGCCGAACACCGGGGAGCTGTTTTTT. Its translation is CSVELFPPNTGELFF.

Note on this clonotype: A much larger clone is a single base away; this may be a read error. The chain recombines TRBV5-1 with TRBJ2-7, with 9 bases lining up with TRBD1. Losses at the gene ends were 5 bases for V and 3 bases for J; bases not matched to a gene: 12. This CDR3 spans 16 amino acids. The germline V gene has CDR1 SGHRS and CDR2 YFSETQ. The CDR3 spells CASRADRGSGLYEQYF. Here the CDR3 DNA reads TGCGCCAGCAGGGCGGACAGGGGATCGGGACTCTACGAGCAGTACTTC.

CDR3 coding DNA: TGTGCCAGCAGTTTAAGGGCGGGACGGTCCTACGAGCAGTACTTC. Translated, it gives CASSLRAGRSYEQYF. The chain links TRBV27 to TRBJ2-7, with TRBD2 as a possible D gene (6 bases). Germline assignment: CDR1 MNHEY and CDR2 SMNVEV (reference sequence). The CDR3 loop spans 15 amino acids. V lost 2 bases and J 1 base, leaving 12 bases between the germline ends.

This clonotype was found a few times. The rearrangement uses TRBV28 and TRBJ2-7; TRBD2 aligns across 11 bases. Losses at the gene ends were 2 bases for V and 5 bases for J; bases not matched to a gene: 14. Germline values: CDR1 MDHEN, CDR2 SYDVKM. The CDR3 is 18 residues long. The DNA of the CDR3 is TGTGCCAGCAGTTTAAATTTCGGGGGGACTAGCGGTAAGGACGAGCAGTACTTC. Translating gives CASSLNFGGTSGKDEQYF.

This clonotype appeared many times. The CDR3 reads CASSEPLADTQYF. DNA for the CDR3: TGCGCCAGCAGTGAGCCCTTAGCAGATACGCAGTATTTT. The chain couples TRBV10-2 to TRBJ2-3; D call uncertain. The CDR3 consists of 13 residues. CDR1 and CDR2 (germline): WSHSY, SAAADI. V was pared by 2 bases and J by 4 bases, with 7 bases between.